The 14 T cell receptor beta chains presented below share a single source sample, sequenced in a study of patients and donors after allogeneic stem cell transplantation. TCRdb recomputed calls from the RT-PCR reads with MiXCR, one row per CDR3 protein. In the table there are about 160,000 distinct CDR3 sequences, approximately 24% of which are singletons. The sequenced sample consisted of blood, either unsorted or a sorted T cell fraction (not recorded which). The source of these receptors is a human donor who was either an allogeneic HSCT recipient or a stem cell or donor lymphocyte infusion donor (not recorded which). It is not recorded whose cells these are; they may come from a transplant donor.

The CDR3 here is CASSLIGDTGELFF. CDR3 DNA: TGCGCCAGCAGCTTAATAGGGGACACCGGGGAGCTGTTTTTT. V usage is TRBV5-1 and J usage is TRBJ2-2; D may be TRBD1 (5 bases). Germline V gives CDR1 SGHRS, CDR2 YFSETQ. Trimming took off 2 bases at V and 3 bases at J, with 8 bases between the two ends. This CDR3 is built from 14 residues.

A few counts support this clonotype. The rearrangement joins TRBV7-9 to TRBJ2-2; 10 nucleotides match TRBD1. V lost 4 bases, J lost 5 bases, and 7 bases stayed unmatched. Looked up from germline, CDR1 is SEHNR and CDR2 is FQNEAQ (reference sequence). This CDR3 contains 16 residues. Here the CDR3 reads CASSSSGTGVTGELFF. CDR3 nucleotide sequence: TGTGCCAGCAGCTCCAGCGGGACAGGGGTAACCGGGGAGCTGTTTTTT.

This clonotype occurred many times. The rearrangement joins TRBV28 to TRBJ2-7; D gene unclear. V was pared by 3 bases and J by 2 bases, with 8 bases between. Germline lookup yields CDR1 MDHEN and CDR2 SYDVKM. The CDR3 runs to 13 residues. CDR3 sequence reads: CASSLGTTYEQYF. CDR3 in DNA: TGTGCCAGCAGTTTGGGAACAACCTACGAGCAGTACTTC.

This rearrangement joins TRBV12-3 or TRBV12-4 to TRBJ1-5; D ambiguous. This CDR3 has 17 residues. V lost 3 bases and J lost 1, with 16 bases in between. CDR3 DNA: TGTGCCAGCAGTTTGGGGAGGGTGGTGATCAGCAATCAGCCCCAGCATTTT. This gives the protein CASSLGRVVISNQPQHF.

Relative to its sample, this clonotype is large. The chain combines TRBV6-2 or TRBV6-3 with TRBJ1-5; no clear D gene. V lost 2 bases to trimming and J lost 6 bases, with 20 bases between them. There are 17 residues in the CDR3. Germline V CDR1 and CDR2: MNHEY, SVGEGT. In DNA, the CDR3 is TGTGCCAGCAGTTACATCACCCTACAAGGGATGTTTCAGCCCCAGCATTTT. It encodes CASSYITLQGMFQPQHF.

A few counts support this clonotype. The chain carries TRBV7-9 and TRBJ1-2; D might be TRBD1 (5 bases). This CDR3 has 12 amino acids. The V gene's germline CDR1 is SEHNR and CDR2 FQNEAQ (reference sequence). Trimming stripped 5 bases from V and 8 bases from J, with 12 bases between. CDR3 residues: CASSPGLLGYTF. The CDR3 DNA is TGTGCCAGCAGCCCAGGGTTGTTAGGCTACACCTTC.

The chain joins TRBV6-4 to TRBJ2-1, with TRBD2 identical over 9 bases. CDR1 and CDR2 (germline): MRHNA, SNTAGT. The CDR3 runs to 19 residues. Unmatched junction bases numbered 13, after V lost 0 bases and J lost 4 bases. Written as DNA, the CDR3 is TGTGCCAGCAGTGACTCGAGTAGCGGGGGTATACCTCCTTACAATGAGCAGTTCTTC. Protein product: CASSDSSSGGIPPYNEQFF.

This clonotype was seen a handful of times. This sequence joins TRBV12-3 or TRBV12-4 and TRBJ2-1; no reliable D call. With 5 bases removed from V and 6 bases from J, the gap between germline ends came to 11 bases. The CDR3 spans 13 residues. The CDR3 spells CASSLQLGNEQFF. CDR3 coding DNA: TGTGCCAGCAGTCTACAATTGGGCAATGAGCAGTTCTTC.

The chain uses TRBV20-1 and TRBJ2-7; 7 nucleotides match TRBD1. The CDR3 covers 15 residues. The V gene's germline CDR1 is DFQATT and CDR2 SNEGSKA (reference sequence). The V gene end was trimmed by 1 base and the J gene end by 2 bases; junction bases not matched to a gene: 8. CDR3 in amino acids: CSARVLGQIPYEQYF. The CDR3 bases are TGCAGTGCTAGAGTTTTGGGACAGATACCCTACGAGCAGTACTTC.

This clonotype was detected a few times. In DNA, the CDR3 is TGTGCCAGCAGTGCTAGCGGGCGCACAGATACGCAGTATTTT. Translated, it gives CASSASGRTDTQYF. This chain links TRBV12-3 or TRBV12-4 with TRBJ2-3; 8 bases are shared with TRBD2. Trimming took 5 bases from V and 1 from J; bases not matched to a gene: 2. The CDR3 runs 14 residues.

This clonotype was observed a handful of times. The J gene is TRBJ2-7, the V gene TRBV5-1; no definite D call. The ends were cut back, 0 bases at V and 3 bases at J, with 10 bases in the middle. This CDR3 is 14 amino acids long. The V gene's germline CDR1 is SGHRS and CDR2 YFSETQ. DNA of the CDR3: TGCGCCAGCAGCTTGGAGAAGGGTGTCTACGAGCAGTACTTC. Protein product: CASSLEKGVYEQYF.

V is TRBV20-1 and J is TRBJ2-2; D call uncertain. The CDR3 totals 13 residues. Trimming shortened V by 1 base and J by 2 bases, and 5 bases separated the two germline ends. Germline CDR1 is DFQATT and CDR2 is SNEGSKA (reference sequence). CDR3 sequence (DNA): TGCAGTGCTAGAGTCCGAAACACCGGGGAGCTGTTTTTT. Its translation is CSARVRNTGELFF.

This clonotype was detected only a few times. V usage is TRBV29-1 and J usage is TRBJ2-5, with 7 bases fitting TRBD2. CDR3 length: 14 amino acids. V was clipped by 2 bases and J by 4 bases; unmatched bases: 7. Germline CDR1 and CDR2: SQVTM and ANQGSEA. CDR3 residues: CSVEWGPGGETQYF. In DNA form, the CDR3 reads TGCAGCGTTGAATGGGGTCCGGGGGGAGAGACCCAGTACTTC.

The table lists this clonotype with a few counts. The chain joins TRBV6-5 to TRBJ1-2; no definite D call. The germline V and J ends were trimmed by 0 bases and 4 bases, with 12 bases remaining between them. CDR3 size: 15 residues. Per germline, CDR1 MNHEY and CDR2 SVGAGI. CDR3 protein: CASSYSTLSGYGYTF. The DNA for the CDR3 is TGTGCCAGCAGTTACTCGACCTTATCTGGCTATGGCTACACCTTC.